What follows are 32 T cell receptor beta chains derived from one specimen sequenced in a study of T cell changes during pregnancy in multiple sclerosis. The table came from immunoSEQ multiplex PCR; TCRdb's copy has only in-frame clones and leaves some out. The table shows more than 65,000 clones, with approximately 91% occurring only once. The sequencing here drew on peripheral blood, taken in the first trimester of pregnancy. These receptors were taken from a female donor with multiple sclerosis, enrolled in a pregnancy study.

The chain joins TRBV13 to TRBJ1-4, with 12 bases lining up with TRBD1. Germline lookup yields CDR1 PRHDT and CDR2 FYEKMQ (reference sequence). Trimming removed 6 bases from V and 2 bases from J; junction bases left unmatched: 16. This CDR3 comprises 20 residues. Here the CDR3 reads CASSHYIRDRGRGTNEKLFF. The CDR3 DNA reads as TGTGCCAGCAGTCATTATATCCGGGACAGGGGGCGCGGGACTAATGAAAAACTGTTTTTT.

The gene calls are TRBV6-5 and TRBJ1-2, with 9 bases matching TRBD1. Germline CDR1 reads MNHEY; CDR2 reads SVGAGI. Trimming took 0 bases from V and 8 from J; bases not matched to a gene: 1. CDR3 length: 13 residues. CDR3 bases: TGTGCCAGCAGTTACTCGACAGGGGGAGGCTACACCTTC. As protein: CASSYSTGGGYTF.

The sample holds a few counts of this clone. This chain connects TRBV28 to TRBJ1-5, with 9 nucleotides matching TRBD1. Looked up from germline, CDR1 is MDHEN and CDR2 is SYDVKM. There are 15 residues in the CDR3. V shed 5 bases and J 2 bases; nucleotides not matched to a gene: 4. The CDR3 DNA reads as TGTGCCAGCAGTGAGACAGGGGGAGGCAATCAGCCCCAGCATTTT. It yields the protein CASSETGGGNQPQHF.

In this sample, this clone turned up a few times. The genes are TRBV7-9 and TRBJ1-2, with 9 bases matching TRBD1. With 5 bases clipped from V and 6 bases from J, the junction kept 10 bases outside the gene matches. The CDR3 covers 15 residues. From germline, CDR1 is SEHNR and CDR2 FQNEAQ (reference sequence). CDR3 sequence: CASSNRDREEHGYTF. The CDR3 DNA reads as TGTGCCAGCAGCAACCGGGACAGGGAAGAACATGGCTACACCTTC. Full variable domain (outside the CDR3, taken from reference TRBV7-9 and TRBJ1-2): DTGVSQNPRHKITKRGQNVTFRCDPISEHNRLYWYRQTLGQGPEFLTYFQNEAQLEKSRLLSDRFSAERPKGSFSTLEIQRTEQGDSAMYLCASSNRDREEHGYTFGSGTRLTVV.

V gene TRBV5-4 combines with J gene TRBJ2-3, with TRBD2 matching 15 bases. Germline V gives CDR1 SGHNT, CDR2 YYREEE (reference sequence). This CDR3 comprises 19 residues. After removal of 3 bases from V and 0 bases from J, the junction contained 8 bases not matched to a gene. The CDR3 sequence is CASSWEGLAGGYSTDTQYF. The CDR3 DNA follows: TGTGCCAGCAGCTGGGAGGGACTAGCGGGAGGTTATAGCACAGATACGCAGTATTTT.

This sequence joins TRBV11-2 and TRBJ1-1, with D unresolved. This CDR3 contains 14 residues. Germline-derived CDR1 and CDR2 are SGHAT and FQNNGV. With 2 bases removed from V and 0 bases from J, the gap between germline ends came to 7 bases. In DNA, the CDR3 is TGTGCCAGCAGCTTAAACGGAGTGAACACTGAAGCTTTCTTT. The encoded protein is CASSLNGVNTEAFF.

The V and J genes are TRBV5-6 and TRBJ2-1; perhaps TRBD2 as D (5 bases). The CDR3 sequence is 15 residues long. Germline-derived CDR1 and CDR2 are SGHDT and YYEEEE. Trimming shortened V by 4 bases and J by 3 bases, and 14 bases separated the two germline ends. This CDR3 reads CASSLGPGGYNEQFF. CDR3 nucleotide sequence: TGTGCCAGCAGCCTTGGCCCAGGAGGCTACAATGAGCAGTTCTTC.

The rearrangement uses TRBV5-1 and TRBJ1-1, with a weak D call TRBD1 (6 bases). Trimming left V 5 bases short and J 1 base short, with 15 bases between. The germline CDR1 and CDR2 sequences are SGHRS and YFSETQ. There are 15 residues in the CDR3. The CDR3, as DNA: TGCGCCAGCAGTCCACTACAGGGCAGGAACACTGAAGCTTTCTTT. Protein sequence: CASSPLQGRNTEAFF.

The count of this clone is one. The chain joins TRBV9 to TRBJ1-1, with TRBD1 matching over 7 bases. J lost 5 bases, V lost 3 bases, and 4 bases had no gene match. CDR1 and CDR2 from the germline V gene are SGDLS and YYNGEE. There are 13 residues in the CDR3. This CDR3 reads CASSAGGRTEAFF. The CDR3 DNA sequence: TGTGCCAGCAGCGCAGGGGGAAGGACTGAAGCTTTCTTT. The full variable domain, completed using reference TRBV9 and TRBJ1-1, is DSGVTQTPKHLITATGQRVTLRCSPRSGDLSVYWYQQSLDQGLQFLIQYYNGEERAKGNILERFSAQQFPDLHSELNLSSLELGDSALYFCASSAGGRTEAFFGQGTRLTVV.

This clone showed up just once. This chain connects TRBV5-5 to TRBJ1-2; no clear D. CDR1 is SGHKS and CDR2 is YYEKEE in the germline V gene (reference sequence). Trimming removed 0 bases from V and 7 bases from J, with 22 bases in between. This CDR3 comprises 17 residues. The CDR3 DNA reads as TGTGCCAGCAGCTTGGCGGCCTATGAGGGTGGGGAGTCTGGCTACACCTTC. This encodes CASSLAAYEGGESGYTF.

The chain recombines TRBV6-5 with TRBJ2-1; D is undetermined. The V end was cut by 0 bases, the J end by 0 bases, with 9 bases between. Germline values: CDR1 MNHEY, CDR2 SVGAGI. The CDR3 sequence is 16 residues long. CDR3 residues: CASSYSSRSSYNEQFF. The CDR3 nucleotides are TGTGCCAGCAGTTACTCGAGCCGGAGCTCCTACAATGAGCAGTTCTTC.

Only a few counts were recorded for this clone. This sequence joins TRBV7-2 and TRBJ1-2; D call uncertain. The germline V gene encodes CDR1 SGHTA and CDR2 FQGNSA. The V and J ends lost 1 base and 1 base respectively, with 4 bases between them. This CDR3 is 13 amino acids long. The CDR3 DNA follows: TGTGCCAGCAGCTTAGGACTTAACTATGGCTACACCTTC. Translated, it gives CASSLGLNYGYTF.

V usage is TRBV29-1 and J usage is TRBJ1-2; 8 bases map to TRBD1. With V trimmed by 0 bases and J by 2 bases, 8 bases remained unmatched. Germline CDR1 reads SQVTM; CDR2 reads ANQGSEA. The CDR3 has 16 residues. The CDR3 DNA reads TGCAGCGTTGAAGATCAGCGTAGGACAGGGAACTATGGCTACACCTTC. Translating gives CSVEDQRRTGNYGYTF.

The V gene is TRBV9, the J gene TRBJ2-2, with 9 bases aligning to TRBD2. Per the germline V gene, CDR1 is SGDLS and CDR2 is YYNGEE. This CDR3 contains 16 residues. The J segment lost 4 bases and the V segment lost 0 bases, leaving 4 bases of the junction unmatched. The CDR3 sequence: CASSVDGGGATGELFF. CDR3 nucleotide sequence: TGTGCCAGCAGCGTAGACGGCGGGGGGGCCACCGGGGAGCTGTTTTTT.

The chain couples TRBV9 to TRBJ1-2; 7 bases map to TRBD1. V lost 1 base to trimming and J lost 3 bases; unmatched junction nucleotides: 6. The CDR3 sequence is 15 residues long. In germline, CDR1 is SGDLS, CDR2 YYNGEE. The CDR3 DNA reads TGTGCCAGCAGCGTACAGGCAGGGGGAGACTATGGCTACACCTTC. This sequence encodes CASSVQAGGDYGYTF.

The chain has TRBV5-6 and TRBJ1-2, with TRBD1 matching 8 bases. Trimming cost V 4 bases and J 5 bases; bases outside gene matches: 10. CDR3 size: 15 residues. Germline-derived CDR1 and CDR2 are SGHDT and YYEEEE. The CDR3 nucleotides read TGTGCCAGCAGCGGACAGGGAATTTTAAGATATGGCTACACCTTC. It specifies CASSGQGILRYGYTF.

The chain joins TRBV10-3 to TRBJ2-1; 7 bases map to TRBD2. The CDR3 covers 18 residues. CDR1 and CDR2 (germline): ENHRY, SYGVKD. Unmatched junction bases numbered 16, after V lost 4 bases and J lost 4 bases. CDR3 protein: CAISGEGGSSGIYNEQFF. In DNA form, the CDR3 reads TGTGCCATCAGTGGGGAGGGAGGGTCTTCGGGGATATACAATGAGCAGTTCTTC.

This clone occurred once. V is TRBV5-6 and J is TRBJ2-7; TRBD2 matches at 11 bases. Trimming at V came to 4 bases and at J to 4 bases, leaving 1 base not matched to a gene. Germline values: CDR1 SGHDT, CDR2 YYEEEE. This CDR3 has 13 amino acids. The CDR3 DNA reads as TGTGCCAGCAGCAGGACTAGCGGGTACGAGCAGTACTTC. Protein sequence: CASSRTSGYEQYF.

The V gene is TRBV2, the J gene TRBJ1-5, with 9 bases aligning to TRBD1. The V and J ends lost 5 bases and 4 bases, in that order; junction bases with no gene match: 12. The CDR3 extends over 17 amino acids. CDR1 and CDR2 (germline): SNHLY, FYNNEI. In nucleotides, the CDR3 is TGTGCCAGCAGTTATACAGGGGGCTTGCGTAGTAATCAGCCCCAGCATTTT. As protein: CASSYTGGLRSNQPQHF.

In its sample, this clone was seen once. V and J are TRBV9 and TRBJ1-5; weak D call: TRBD1 (6 bases). There are 14 residues in the CDR3. Germline V gene data show CDR1 as SGDLS and CDR2 as YYNGEE. The V end lost 4 bases, the J end lost 4 bases, and 12 bases lay between the germline ends. The CDR3 coding sequence is TGTGCCAGCAGCCCTCGACAGGATAATCAGCCCCAGCATTTT. It translates to CASSPRQDNQPQHF. Filled out from reference TRBV9 and TRBJ1-5, the complete variable domain reads DSGVTQTPKHLITATGQRVTLRCSPRSGDLSVYWYQQSLDQGLQFLIQYYNGEERAKGNILERFSAQQFPDLHSELNLSSLELGDSALYFCASSPRQDNQPQHFGDGTRLSIL.

The genes are TRBV5-4 and TRBJ2-5; TRBD2 might be the D (5 bases). This CDR3 is built from 15 residues. CDR1 is SGHNT and CDR2 is YYREEE in the germline V gene (reference sequence). V was trimmed by 0 bases and J by 5 bases, leaving 14 bases between them. The CDR3 reads CASSLGKSPGETQYF. DNA for the CDR3: TGTGCCAGCAGCTTGGGAAAGAGCCCGGGGGAGACCCAGTACTTC.

The chain joins TRBV5-4 to TRBJ1-1, with a possible D match to TRBD1 (6 bases). V gave up 0 bases and J gave up 6 bases, with 15 bases separating them. In germline, CDR1 is SGHNT, CDR2 YYREEE (reference sequence). CDR3 length: 15 residues. CDR3 sequence: CASSLAPGESAEAFF. The CDR3 DNA reads TGTGCCAGCAGCTTGGCCCCAGGGGAATCAGCTGAAGCTTTCTTT. The full variable domain, with the rest looked up from reference TRBV5-4 and TRBJ1-1, is ETGVTQSPTHLIKTRGQQVTLRCSSQSGHNTVSWYQQALGQGPQFIFQYYREEENGRGNFPPRFSGLQFPNYSSELNVNALELDDSALYLCASSLAPGESAEAFFGQGTRLTVV.

The rearrangement uses TRBV15 and TRBJ2-1; D might be TRBD2 (5 bases). The germline V and J ends were trimmed by 5 bases and 7 bases, with 18 bases remaining between them. This CDR3 is built from 15 residues. Germline loops: CDR1 LNHNV, CDR2 YYDKDF (reference sequence). CDR3 DNA: TGTGCCACCAGCCCCCAGGACTTGTCGGGGAATGAGCAGTTCTTC. It yields the protein CATSPQDLSGNEQFF.

V is TRBV21-1 and J is TRBJ2-3; the D call TRBD2 from the table was never checked on the DNA. TRBV21-1 is designated a pseudogene. The CDR3 length is 14 residues. CDR3 DNA sequence: TGTGCCAGCATGGAAGGGGGGGCCCCAGATACGCAGTATTTT. Translation: CASMEGGAPDTQYF.

V gene TRBV5-1 combines with J gene TRBJ1-4, with D possibly being TRBD1 (5 bases). The CDR3 has 16 amino acids. V lost 2 bases and J lost 8, with 19 bases in between. Germline CDR1 and CDR2: SGHRS and YFSETQ. The CDR3 bases are TGCGCCAGCAGCTTCGCGGGGCCCAGCTTAGGAGAAAAACTGTTTTTT. Protein: CASSFAGPSLGEKLFF.

The chain couples TRBV29-1 to TRBJ1-2, with unresolved D. The CDR3 length is 11 residues. V was pared by 5 bases and J by 7 bases, with 11 bases between. Germline CDR1 SQVTM, CDR2 ANQGSEA. CDR3 region: CSVPGDLGYTF. CDR3 in DNA: TGCAGCGTTCCGGGAGACCTTGGCTACACCTTC.

The chain couples TRBV11-2 to TRBJ1-1; 9 nucleotides match TRBD1. J lost 1 base, V lost 8 bases, and 5 bases had no gene match. The CDR3 consists of 14 residues. Germline V gives CDR1 SGHAT, CDR2 FQNNGV. CDR3 DNA: TGTGCCAGCTCGGCGGACAGGGGGAACACTGAAGCTTTCTTT. It specifies CASSADRGNTEAFF.

The V gene is TRBV4-2, the J gene TRBJ2-1, with D perhaps matching TRBD2 (5 bases). Germline CDR1 LGHNA, CDR2 YNFKEQ. V was cut by 3 bases and J by 4 bases, with 13 bases left in between. This CDR3 region has 15 residues. CDR3 protein: CASSQRLASYNEQFF. The CDR3 region has the DNA TGTGCCAGCAGCCAGCGGTTAGCGTCTTACAATGAGCAGTTCTTC.

The sample holds a few counts of this clone. V gene TRBV19 combines with J gene TRBJ1-5; 9 nucleotides agree with TRBD1. Per the germline V gene, CDR1 is LNHDA and CDR2 is SQIVND (reference sequence). This CDR3 comprises 14 residues. The V gene end was trimmed by 5 bases and the J gene end by 9 bases; junction bases not matched to a gene: 8. The CDR3 DNA reads as TGTGCCAGTAGTCGGACAGGGGAGTTGTGGCCCCAGCATTTT. It codes for CASSRTGELWPQHF.

The rearrangement joins TRBV15 to TRBJ2-5; 7 nucleotides align to TRBD2. V trimming: 0 bases; J trimming: 6 bases; junction bases outside the gene matches: 10. This CDR3 is 16 amino acids long. The germline gives CDR1 LNHNV, CDR2 YYDKDF (reference sequence). The DNA of the CDR3 is TGTGCCACCAGCAGAGATCGAGGAGCGGGGCCGAAGACCCAGTACTTC. Its translation: CATSRDRGAGPKTQYF.

The J gene is TRBJ1-2, the V gene TRBV27; TRBD1 matches at 7 bases. CDR1 is MNHEY, CDR2 SMNVEV, per germline (reference sequence). Losses at the gene ends were 5 bases for V and 4 bases for J; bases not matched to a gene: 4. The CDR3 runs to 13 residues. The CDR3 sequence: CASSTRQGYGYTF. The CDR3 DNA follows: TGTGCCAGCAGTACCCGACAGGGCTATGGCTACACCTTC.

The chain recombines TRBV2 with TRBJ2-1; unclear D gene. Germline assignment: CDR1 SNHLY and CDR2 FYNNEI. V lost 4 bases to trimming and J lost 2 bases, with 9 bases between them. The CDR3 loop spans 14 amino acids. The CDR3 bases are TGTGCCAGCAGTGGGAGTAGAACCTACAATGAGCAGTTCTTC. It is translated as CASSGSRTYNEQFF.